Presented here are 30 T cell receptor beta chains from one specimen sequenced in a study of regulatory T cells in long-lasting Graves disease. The time point here: newly diagnosed GD, antithyroid drugs for less than 3 months. Making the TCR library involved RNA that had been extracted from PBMCs. Sequencing libraries for TCR beta were prepared with iRepertoire HTBI primers and Arm-PCR of CDR3 regions. One entry per CDR3 protein results from TCRdb running MiXCR on the multiplex PCR reads. The sample includes 550,000 to 650,000 distinct CDR3 sequences, roughly 16% of them seen just once. These same records also appear under a second study, on T cells in Graves' hyperthyroidism and ophthalmopathy.

Sample: peripheral blood mononuclear cells (PBMCs), taken at new diagnosis, from a patient treated with antithyroid drugs. These receptors all stem from a man aged 18 to 30 with Graves disease.

This clonotype occurred many times. The chain couples TRBV6-1 to TRBJ1-1; 7 nucleotides align to TRBD1. CDR3 length: 12 residues. The V segment lost 6 bases and the J segment 5 bases; nucleotides outside the gene matches: 3. Germline assignment: CDR1 MNHNS and CDR2 SASEGT. DNA for the CDR3: TGTGCCAGCAGCCAACAGGGGACTGAAGCTTTCTTT. Protein: CASSQQGTEAFF.

The sample holds many counts of this clonotype. The chain combines TRBV20-1 with TRBJ2-7, with TRBD1 identical over 8 bases. The CDR3 is 13 residues long. V shed 6 bases and J 3 bases; nucleotides not matched to a gene: 7. The germline V gene encodes CDR1 DFQATT and CDR2 SNEGSKA (reference sequence). The CDR3 DNA follows: TGCAGTGCCTCCTCCGGGACAGGCTACGAGCAGTACTTC. This translates into CSASSGTGYEQYF.

This clonotype showed up just a few times. V usage is TRBV4-1 and J usage is TRBJ2-5; D ambiguous. CDR1 and CDR2 from the germline V gene are MGHRA and YSYEKL. The V end lost 4 bases, the J end lost 3 bases, and 12 bases lay between the germline ends. The CDR3 totals 14 residues. The CDR3, as DNA: TGCGCCAGCAGCCGACTCCCCGTCAAAGAGACCCAGTACTTC. Protein sequence: CASSRLPVKETQYF.

The chain carries TRBV18 and TRBJ2-7, with TRBD2 identical over 9 bases. The V and J ends lost 3 bases and 6 bases, in that order; junction bases with no gene match: 6. The CDR3 sequence is 14 residues long. Germline V gives CDR1 KGHSH, CDR2 LQKENI. The DNA for the CDR3 is TGTGCCAGCTCACCGGGCGGGAGGGCCGCCGAGCAGTACTTC. It is translated as CASSPGGRAAEQYF. The full variable domain, with the rest looked up from reference TRBV18 and TRBJ2-7, is NAGVMQNPRHLVRRRGQEARLRCSPMKGHSHVYWYRQLPEEGLKFMVYLQKENIIDESGMPKERFSAEFPKEGPSILRIQQVVRGDSAAYFCASSPGGRAAEQYFGPGTRLTVT.

In this sample, this clonotype turned up many times. This chain connects TRBV6-1 to TRBJ2-1; D may be TRBD2 (6 bases). Trimming shortened V by 6 bases and J by 4 bases, and 7 bases separated the two germline ends. The germline V gene encodes CDR1 MNHNS and CDR2 SASEGT. CDR3 size: 12 residues. The CDR3 coding sequence is TGTGCCAGCAGGGGGACTTACAATGAGCAGTTCTTC. Protein sequence: CASRGTYNEQFF.

The chain couples TRBV6-2 or TRBV6-3 to TRBJ2-5; 10 bases align to TRBD1. Trimming took 6 bases from V and 5 from J; bases not matched to a gene: 9. The CDR3 has 15 amino acids. From germline, CDR1 is MNHEY and CDR2 SVGEGT. DNA of the CDR3: TGTGCCAGCAGCTCGGGACAGGGGAGGGAGGAGACCCAGTACTTC. This gives the protein CASSSGQGREETQYF.

On this clonotype: A far bigger clonotype differs at one base, so this is likely a read error. The chain combines TRBV28 with TRBJ2-4, with unresolved D. V gave up 7 bases and J gave up 13 bases, with 17 bases separating them. Per germline, CDR1 MDHEN and CDR2 SYDVKM. The CDR3 totals 12 residues. CDR3 loop: CASTEAYNEQYF. CDR3 bases: TGTGCCAGCACCGAGGCCTACAATGAGCAGTACTTC.

The CDR3 loop reads CAWSPTGGYEQYF. The CDR3 coding sequence is TGTGCCTGGAGTCCCACAGGGGGATACGAGCAGTACTTC. The rearrangement uses TRBV30 and TRBJ2-7; 8 bases map to TRBD1. Trimming at V came to 2 bases and at J to 4 bases, leaving 4 bases not matched to a gene. The germline CDR1 and CDR2 sequences are GTSNPN and SVGIG (reference sequence). The CDR3 is 13 amino acids.

This clonotype was observed at least ten times. The rearrangement uses TRBV7-6 and TRBJ1-1; no definite D call. The CDR3 is 13 amino acids. Germline values: CDR1 SGHVS, CDR2 FNYEAQ. V lost 5 bases and J lost 1, with 8 bases in between. In DNA form, the CDR3 reads TGTGCCAGCAGCCGAGGGCAGAACACTGAAGCTTTCTTT. As protein: CASSRGQNTEAFF.

The chain carries TRBV4-1 and TRBJ2-7; D gene ambiguous. Germline V lookup: CDR1 MGHRA, CDR2 YSYEKL. The ends were cut back, 1 base at V and 9 bases at J, with 16 bases in the middle. This CDR3 comprises 14 residues. The CDR3: CASSQGTLLGAQYF. Here the CDR3 DNA reads TGCGCCAGCAGCCAAGGGACCTTACTGGGCGCGCAGTACTTC.

This clonotype came up many times. The chain uses TRBV6-1 and TRBJ2-1, with 15 bases that match TRBD2. CDR3 size: 15 residues. With V trimmed by 6 bases and J by 6 bases, 3 bases remained unmatched. The germline V gene has CDR1 MNHNS and CDR2 SASEGT. The CDR3 sequence is CASRPGLAGGNEQFF. Here the CDR3 DNA reads TGTGCCAGCAGACCGGGACTAGCGGGAGGCAATGAGCAGTTCTTC.

The sample holds a few counts of this clonotype. V and J are TRBV20-1 and TRBJ1-2; D gene ambiguous. Germline CDR1 reads DFQATT; CDR2 reads SNEGSKA (reference sequence). V was trimmed by 1 base and J by 4 bases, leaving 19 bases between them. CDR3 length: 16 residues. In DNA, the CDR3 is TGCAGTGCTAGAGGGGGTCACCAAGCGACCATCTATGGCTACACCTTC. Translated: CSARGGHQATIYGYTF.

This clonotype has a count of ten or more. V usage is TRBV30 and J usage is TRBJ1-1; D remains ambiguous. The V end was cut by 0 bases, the J end by 4 bases, with 18 bases between. This CDR3 has 16 amino acids. CDR1 is GTSNPN, CDR2 SVGIG, per germline (reference sequence). The CDR3 sequence is CAWSVNGYHRGTEAFF. In nucleotides, the CDR3 is TGTGCCTGGAGTGTAAATGGGTATCACCGGGGCACTGAAGCTTTCTTT.

This clonotype was found many times. The chain combines TRBV3-1 with TRBJ1-2; no clear D. Germline lookup yields CDR1 LGHDT and CDR2 YNNKEL (reference sequence). The CDR3 extends over 15 amino acids. V was trimmed by 1 base and J by 3 bases, leaving 12 bases between them. This CDR3 is CASSQVGGSYYGYTF. The CDR3 region has the DNA TGTGCCAGCAGCCAAGTTGGAGGCAGCTACTATGGCTACACCTTC.

J is TRBJ2-2 and V is TRBV7-9; unclear D gene. V was shortened by 5 bases and J by 0 bases, with 13 bases between the two germline ends. Germline lookup yields CDR1 SEHNR and CDR2 FQNEAQ (reference sequence). This CDR3 contains 16 residues. CDR3 residues: CASSPLQRSNTGELFF. The DNA for the CDR3 is TGTGCCAGCAGCCCCCTTCAGCGCTCGAACACCGGGGAGCTGTTTTTT.

There are many counts of this clonotype. The gene calls are TRBV20-1 and TRBJ2-5; 7 bases match TRBD2. V shed 3 bases, J shed 5 bases, and the junction held 6 bases outside the gene matches. CDR3 size: 13 residues. Germline V gene lookup returns CDR1 DFQATT and CDR2 SNEGSKA (reference sequence). CDR3 sequence: CSARFAGVETQYF. In DNA form, the CDR3 reads TGCAGTGCTAGGTTTGCGGGAGTGGAGACCCAGTACTTC.

This clonotype was detected ten times or more. The V and J genes are TRBV20-1 and TRBJ2-1; D remains ambiguous. The V end lost 0 bases, the J end lost 3 bases, and 9 bases lay between the germline ends. This CDR3 contains 14 residues. Per germline, CDR1 DFQATT and CDR2 SNEGSKA (reference sequence). The CDR3 loop reads CSARDGQNYNEQFF. The CDR3 region has the DNA TGCAGTGCTAGAGATGGCCAGAACTACAATGAGCAGTTCTTC.

This clonotype was seen ten or more times. The rearrangement joins TRBV20-1 to TRBJ2-7; D is uncertain. Germline V lookup: CDR1 DFQATT, CDR2 SNEGSKA (reference sequence). The CDR3 covers 12 residues. The ends were cut back, 5 bases at V and 6 bases at J, with 14 bases in the middle. The CDR3 protein is CSAVDGMGEQYF. The CDR3 nucleotides are TGCAGTGCTGTGGACGGAATGGGCGAGCAGTACTTC.

The table lists this clonotype with many counts. The J gene is TRBJ1-2, the V gene TRBV28; D remains unclear. Germline V CDR1 and CDR2: MDHEN, SYDVKM. The CDR3 is 15 amino acids. The V and J ends lost 5 bases and 4 bases respectively, with 17 bases between them. The CDR3 region has the DNA TGTGCCAGCAGTCTGACTTTGACCTCTATCTATGGCTACACCTTC. This gives the protein CASSLTLTSIYGYTF.

This clonotype showed up just a few times. The chain links TRBV4-1 to TRBJ2-2, with TRBD2 matching over 8 bases. CDR1 is MGHRA and CDR2 is YSYEKL in the germline V gene. This CDR3 contains 18 residues. After removal of 2 bases from V and 0 bases from J, the junction contained 8 bases not matched to a gene. The CDR3 region is CASSQPPAGDANTGELFF. The CDR3 DNA is TGCGCCAGCAGCCAACCTCCAGCGGGAGACGCGAACACCGGGGAGCTGTTTTTT.

This clonotype was counted only a few times. A much larger clone sits a single nucleotide away, making a read error possible. The chain is built from TRBV12-3 or TRBV12-4 and TRBJ2-2; tentative D call: TRBD1 (6 bases). CDR3 length: 14 residues. V was shortened by 6 bases and J by 7 bases, with 15 bases between the two germline ends. The CDR3: CASRGASIYGELFF. CDR3 bases: TGTGCCAGCAGGGGGGCTAGCATATACGGGGAGCTGTTTTTT.

Worth noting for this clonotype: This may arise from a read error, as a much more abundant clone is one base away. Since the CDR3 does not end with the conserved phenylalanine or tryptophan, this likely comes from a read error. The V and J genes are TRBV4-1 and TRBJ2-7, with TRBD2 identical over 8 bases. This CDR3 spans 16 amino acids. Germline V gene sequence: CDR1 MGHRA, CDR2 YSYEKL. J was trimmed by 2 bases and V by 5 bases; bases with no gene match: 11. In nucleotides, the CDR3 is TGCGCCAGCAGCTTCGGGGGGGGGGCGGCGACCTACGAGCAGTACTCC. Translating it yields CASSFGGGAATYEQYS.

In this sample, this clonotype turned up many times. Here the CDR3 reads CASSQVLGSTEAFF. The CDR3 region has the DNA TGTGCCAGCAGCCAAGTTTTGGGGTCTACTGAAGCTTTCTTT. The genes are TRBV3-1 and TRBJ1-1; D is uncertain. V lost 1 base and J lost 5, with 11 bases in between. CDR3 length: 14 residues. From germline, CDR1 is LGHDT and CDR2 YNNKEL (reference sequence).

This chain links TRBV29-1 with TRBJ2-1, with no clear D. V shed 4 bases and J shed 0 bases, with 13 bases lying between them. Per germline, CDR1 SQVTM and CDR2 ANQGSEA. This CDR3 contains 15 residues. The CDR3 DNA reads TGCAGCGTTGGGTCACCTCCCAGCTCCTACAATGAGCAGTTCTTC. Protein product: CSVGSPPSSYNEQFF.

This clonotype was counted ten times or more. V gene TRBV7-2 combines with J gene TRBJ2-7; TRBD2 matches at 12 bases. V shed 4 bases and J 6 bases; nucleotides not matched to a gene: 16. Germline V CDR1 and CDR2: SGHTA, FQGNSA. The CDR3 has 18 amino acids. The CDR3 bases are TGTGCCAGCAGCTCTTCGACACGCCTGACTAGCGGGAGCGGCGAGCAGTACTTC. Translated, it gives CASSSSTRLTSGSGEQYF.

This clonotype was seen ten or more times. The CDR3 spells CASSTTGETEAFF. CDR3 nucleotide sequence: TGTGCCAGCAGCACAACAGGGGAGACTGAAGCTTTCTTT. V usage is TRBV11-2 and J usage is TRBJ1-1; 7 bases fit TRBD1. Germline V lookup: CDR1 SGHAT, CDR2 FQNNGV. CDR3 length equals 13 residues. J lost 5 bases, V lost 5 bases, and 5 bases had no gene match.

This clonotype was recorded many times. CDR3 sequence (DNA): TGTGCCACCAGTGATTCGGTCAGGAAGAGCACAGATACGCAGTATTTT. As protein: CATSDSVRKSTDTQYF. The V call is TRBV24-1, the J call TRBJ2-3; the D is unclear. The CDR3 consists of 16 residues. Germline V CDR1 and CDR2: KGHDR, SFDVKD. The ends were cut back, 2 bases at V and 0 bases at J, with 11 bases in the middle.

In this sample, this clonotype turned up many times. The rearrangement links TRBV12-3 or TRBV12-4 to TRBJ1-2, with 12 bases matching TRBD1. The CDR3 covers 17 residues. V was pared by 6 bases and J by 4 bases, with 12 bases of the junction left unmatched. CDR3 sequence (DNA): TGTGCCAGCAGCGTGGGCGGGGACAGGGGGCTCCTCTATGGCTACACCTTC. The encoded protein is CASSVGGDRGLLYGYTF.

This clonotype was detected ten times or more. J is TRBJ1-1 and V is TRBV19; D is unclear. Trimming stripped 2 bases from V and 4 bases from J, with 11 bases between. CDR3 length equals 14 residues. Germline CDR1 reads LNHDA; CDR2 reads SQIVND (reference sequence). In DNA form, the CDR3 reads TGTGCCAGTAGTATACAGTACGGGAGCACTGAAGCTTTCTTT. Its protein is CASSIQYGSTEAFF.

This clonotype was seen a handful of times. The chain recombines TRBV20-1 with TRBJ2-2; 10 positions agree with TRBD2. The CDR3 extends over 14 amino acids. Unmatched junction bases numbered 1, after V lost 1 base and J lost 5 bases. Looked up from germline, CDR1 is DFQATT and CDR2 is SNEGSKA (reference sequence). In DNA, the CDR3 is TGCAGTGCTAGAGGGGGACTAGCGACCGGGGAGCTGTTTTTT. It yields the protein CSARGGLATGELFF.